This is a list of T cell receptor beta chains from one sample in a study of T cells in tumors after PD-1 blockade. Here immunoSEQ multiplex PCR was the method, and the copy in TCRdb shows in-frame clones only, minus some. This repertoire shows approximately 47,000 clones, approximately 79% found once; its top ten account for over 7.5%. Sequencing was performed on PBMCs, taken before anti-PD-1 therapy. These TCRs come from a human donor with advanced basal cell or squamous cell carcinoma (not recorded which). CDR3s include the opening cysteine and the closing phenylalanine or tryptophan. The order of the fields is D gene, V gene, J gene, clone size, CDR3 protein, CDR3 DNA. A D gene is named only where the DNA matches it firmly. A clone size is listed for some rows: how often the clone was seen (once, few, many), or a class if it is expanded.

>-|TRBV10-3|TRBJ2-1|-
CAISVQPLDEQFF
TGTGCCATCAGTGTCCAACCTTTGGATGAGCAGTTCTTC
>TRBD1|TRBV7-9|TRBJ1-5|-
CASSFTGGRGQPQHF
TGTGCCAGCAGCTTTACAGGGGGCCGGGGTCAGCCCCAGCATTTT
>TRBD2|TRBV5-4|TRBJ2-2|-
CASSFPGLGNTGELFF
TGTGCCAGCAGCTTTCCGGGACTAGGGAACACCGGGGAGCTGTTTTTT
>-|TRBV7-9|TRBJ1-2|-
CASSLGDLEYGYTF
TGTGCCAGCAGCTTGGGGGATTTGGAGTATGGCTACACCTTC
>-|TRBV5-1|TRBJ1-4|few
CASSPEGGRGNEKLFF
TGCGCCAGCAGCCCGGAGGGGGGTAGGGGAAATGAAAAACTGTTTTTT
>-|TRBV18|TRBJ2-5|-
CASSPRGETQYF
TGTGCCAGCTCACCAAGGGGAGAGACCCAGTACTTC
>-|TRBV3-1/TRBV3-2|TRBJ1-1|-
CASTRENTEAFF
TGTGCCAGCACCCGGGAGAACACTGAAGCTTTCTTT
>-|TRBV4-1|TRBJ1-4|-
CASSHVLGAGEKLFF
TGCGCCAGCAGCCATGTCCTCGGGGCAGGGGAAAAACTGTTTTTT
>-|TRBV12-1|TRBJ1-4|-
CASSSKEEEKLFF
TGTGCCAGCAGCTCCAAGGAGGAAGAAAAACTGTTTTTT
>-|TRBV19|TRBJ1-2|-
CASSNAESNYGYTF
TGTGCCAGTAGTAATGCGGAGTCTAACTATGGCTACACCTTC
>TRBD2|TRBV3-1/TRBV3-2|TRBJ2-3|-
CASGILAGLTDTQYF
TGTGCCAGCGGAATACTAGCGGGCCTTACAGATACGCAGTATTTT
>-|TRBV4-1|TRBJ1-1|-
CASSQKNFPGRVITEAFF
TGCGCCAGCAGCCAAAAAAACTTCCCGGGACGGGTGATCACTGAAGCTTTCTTT
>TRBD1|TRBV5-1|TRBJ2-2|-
CASSLSGTGNTGELFF
TGCGCCAGCAGCTTGTCTGGGACAGGGAACACCGGGGAGCTGTTTTTT
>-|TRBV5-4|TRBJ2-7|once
CASSFGVSYEQYF
TGTGCCAGCAGCTTCGGCGTGTCCTACGAGCAGTACTTC
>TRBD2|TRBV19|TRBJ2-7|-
CASSISGLAGVYEQYF
TGTGCCAGTAGTATTTCTGGACTAGCGGGAGTCTACGAGCAGTACTTC
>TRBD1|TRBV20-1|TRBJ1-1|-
CSASTGDRAEAFF
TGCAGTGCTAGTACAGGGGATAGGGCTGAAGCTTTCTTT
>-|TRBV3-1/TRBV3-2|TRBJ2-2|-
CASSPGTMNTGELFF
TGTGCCAGCAGCCCCGGGACAATGAACACCGGGGAGCTGTTTTTT
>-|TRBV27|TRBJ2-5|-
CASRGGTNYQETQYF
TGTGCCAGCAGGGGCGGAACCAATTACCAAGAGACCCAGTACTTC
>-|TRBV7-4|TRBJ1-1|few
CASRQSDPSYLMNTEAFF
TGTGCCAGCAGACAATCTGACCCCAGCTATTTAATGAACACTGAAGCTTTCTTT
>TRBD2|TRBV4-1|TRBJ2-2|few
CASSQGAGGQTGELFF
TGCGCCAGCAGCCAGGGTGCGGGAGGGCAAACCGGGGAGCTGTTTTTT